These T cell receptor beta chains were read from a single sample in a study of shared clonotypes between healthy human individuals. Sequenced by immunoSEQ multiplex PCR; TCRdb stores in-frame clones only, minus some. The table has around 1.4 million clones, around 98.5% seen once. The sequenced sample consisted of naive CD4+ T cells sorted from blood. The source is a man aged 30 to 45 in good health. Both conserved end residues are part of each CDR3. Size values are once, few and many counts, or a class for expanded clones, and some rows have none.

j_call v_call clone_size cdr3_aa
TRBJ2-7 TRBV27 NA CASSPGLAGLKQYF
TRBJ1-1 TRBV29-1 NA CSALVLRTEAFF
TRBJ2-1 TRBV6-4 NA CASSPQGGHEQFF
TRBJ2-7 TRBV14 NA CASSQDRTAGSYEQYF
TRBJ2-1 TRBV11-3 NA CASSLDSNEQFF
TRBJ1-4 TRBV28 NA CASNPEGLREKLFF
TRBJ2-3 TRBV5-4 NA CASRPSGRSTDTQYF
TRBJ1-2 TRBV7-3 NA CASSQDTAGGYTF
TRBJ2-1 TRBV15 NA CATSREVDRGSNEQFF
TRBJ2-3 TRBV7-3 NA CASSSGYLGTDTQYF
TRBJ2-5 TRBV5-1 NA CASSRTGQGGVTQYF
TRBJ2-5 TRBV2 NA CASRPQETQYF
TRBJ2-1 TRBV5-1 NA CASSLAGTTVGQFF
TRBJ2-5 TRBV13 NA CASSLVETQYF
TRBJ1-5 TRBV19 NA CASSIGVRGQPQHF
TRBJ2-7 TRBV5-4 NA CASSMGPSLIEQYF
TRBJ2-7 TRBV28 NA CASSFVGVKVYEQYF
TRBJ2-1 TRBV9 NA CASSPRGGIPPGEQFF
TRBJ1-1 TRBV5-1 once CASSPGGLGTEAFF
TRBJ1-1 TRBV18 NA CASSPFGGADTEAFF
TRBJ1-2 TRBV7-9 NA CASSLSGYTF
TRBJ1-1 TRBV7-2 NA CASRRGTGLNTEAFF
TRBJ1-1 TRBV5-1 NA CASSEQGGTTEAFF
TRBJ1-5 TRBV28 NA CASSHREGRNQPQHF
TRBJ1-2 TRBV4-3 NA CASSPRTGEVYGYTF
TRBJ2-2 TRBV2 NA CASRELAGTNTGELFF
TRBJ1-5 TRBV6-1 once CASREGPYSNQPQHF
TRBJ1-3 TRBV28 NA CASSLAGRGTGNTIYF
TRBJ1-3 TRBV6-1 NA CASCVTTGNTIYF
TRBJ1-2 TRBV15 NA CATSRVRSSASNYGYTF
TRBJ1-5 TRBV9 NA CASSPQGQASGPQHF
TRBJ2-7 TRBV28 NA CASKTSPRTNFSYEQYF
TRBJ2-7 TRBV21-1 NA CASSKARGVYEQYF
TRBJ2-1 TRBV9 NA CASSVHGEGLRYEQFF
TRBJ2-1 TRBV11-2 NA CASSLAGTASYNEQFF
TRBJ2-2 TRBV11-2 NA CASSLPTGLGGELFF
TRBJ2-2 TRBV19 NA CASVMASGSRSGELFF
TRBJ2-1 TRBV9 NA CASSASALSNEQFF
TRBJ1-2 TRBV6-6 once CASSQRQGAQYYGYTF
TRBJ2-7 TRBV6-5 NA CASSYAGTGTYEQYF
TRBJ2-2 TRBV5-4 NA CASSLVPTSGTNTGELFF